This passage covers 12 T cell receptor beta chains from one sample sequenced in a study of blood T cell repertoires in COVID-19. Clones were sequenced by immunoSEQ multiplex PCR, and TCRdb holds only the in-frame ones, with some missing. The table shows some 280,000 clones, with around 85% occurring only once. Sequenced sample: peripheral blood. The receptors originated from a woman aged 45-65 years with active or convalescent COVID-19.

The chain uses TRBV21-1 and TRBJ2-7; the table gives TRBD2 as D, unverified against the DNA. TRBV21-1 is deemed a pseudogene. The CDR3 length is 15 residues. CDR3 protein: CASSKIGREKVEQYF. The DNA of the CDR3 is TGTGCCAGCAGCAAAATTGGGCGGGAGAAGGTGGAGCAGTACTTC.

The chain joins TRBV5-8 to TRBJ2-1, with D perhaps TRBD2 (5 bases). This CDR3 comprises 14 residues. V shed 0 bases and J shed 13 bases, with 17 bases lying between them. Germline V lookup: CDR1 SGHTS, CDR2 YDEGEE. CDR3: CASSLGRNSLIQFF. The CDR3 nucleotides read TGTGCCAGCAGCTTGGGGAGGAACTCCCTTATCCAGTTCTTC.

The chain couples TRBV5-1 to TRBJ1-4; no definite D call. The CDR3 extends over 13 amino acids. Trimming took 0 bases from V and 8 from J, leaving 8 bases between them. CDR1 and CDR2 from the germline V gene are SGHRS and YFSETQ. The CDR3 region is CASSLGLREKLFF. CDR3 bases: TGCGCCAGCAGCTTGGGCCTCAGGGAAAAACTGTTTTTT.

The CDR3 sequence: CASSRGRADTDTQYF. The CDR3 nucleotides are TGCGCCAGCAGCCGCGGGAGGGCCGACACAGATACGCAGTATTTT. The rearrangement uses TRBV5-1 and TRBJ2-3, with 9 nucleotides matching TRBD2. CDR1 and CDR2 (germline): SGHRS, YFSETQ. The J segment lost 2 bases and the V segment lost 4 bases, leaving 5 bases of the junction unmatched. The CDR3 is 15 residues long. The variable domain in full, with the rest retrieved from reference TRBV5-1 and TRBJ2-3, is KAGVTQTPRYLIKTRGQQVTLSCSPISGHRSVSWYQQTPGQGLQFLFEYFSETQRNKGNFPGRFSGRQFSNSRSEMNVSTLELGDSALYLCASSRGRADTDTQYFGPGTRLTVL.

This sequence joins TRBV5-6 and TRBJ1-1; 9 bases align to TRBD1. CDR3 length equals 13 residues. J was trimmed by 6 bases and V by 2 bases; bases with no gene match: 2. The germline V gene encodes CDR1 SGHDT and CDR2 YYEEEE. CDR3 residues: CASSFTGGAEAFF. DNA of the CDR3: TGTGCCAGCAGCTTCACAGGGGGCGCTGAAGCTTTCTTT.

The DNA of the CDR3 is TGTGCCAGCACAATAAACTCGCGACGCGGGGGGCTTTATGGCTACACCTTC. It translates to CASTINSRRGGLYGYTF. The chain uses TRBV28 and TRBJ1-2; D is perhaps TRBD1 (6 bases). This CDR3 spans 17 amino acids. CDR1 is MDHEN and CDR2 is SYDVKM in the germline V gene. V lost 7 bases and J lost 5, with 26 bases in between.

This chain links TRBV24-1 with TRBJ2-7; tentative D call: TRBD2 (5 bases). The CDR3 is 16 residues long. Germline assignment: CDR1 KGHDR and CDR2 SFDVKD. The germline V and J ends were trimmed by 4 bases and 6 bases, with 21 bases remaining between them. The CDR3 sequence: CATSDGVGLTRGEQYF. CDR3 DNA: TGTGCCACCAGTGACGGTGTTGGCCTTACCCGGGGCGAGCAGTACTTC.

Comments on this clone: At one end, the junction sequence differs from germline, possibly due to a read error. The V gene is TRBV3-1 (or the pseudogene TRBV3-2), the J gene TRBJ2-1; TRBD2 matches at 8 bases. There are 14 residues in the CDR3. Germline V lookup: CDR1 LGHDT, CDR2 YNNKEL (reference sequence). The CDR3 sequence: CASSQDSSGRPKVF. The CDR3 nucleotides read TGTGCCAGCAGCCAAGACTCTAGCGGGCGCCCTAAGGTCTTC.

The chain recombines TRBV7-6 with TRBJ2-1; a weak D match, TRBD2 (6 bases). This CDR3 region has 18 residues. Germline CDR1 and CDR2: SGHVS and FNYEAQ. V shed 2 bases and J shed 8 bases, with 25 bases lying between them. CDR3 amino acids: CASSLSAAFDGTGDEQFF. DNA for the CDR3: TGTGCCAGCAGCTTATCCGCCGCATTTGATGGGACGGGGGATGAGCAGTTCTTC.

The CDR3 nucleotides are TGTGCCAGAGCTCTACTAGCGGGAGAGACCGGGGAGCTGTTTTTT. As protein: CARALLAGETGELFF. The chain carries TRBV19 and TRBJ2-2; 11 bases align to TRBD2. Germline values: CDR1 LNHDA, CDR2 SQIVND (reference sequence). With 9 bases clipped from V and 5 bases from J, the junction kept 8 bases outside the gene matches. The CDR3 extends over 15 amino acids.

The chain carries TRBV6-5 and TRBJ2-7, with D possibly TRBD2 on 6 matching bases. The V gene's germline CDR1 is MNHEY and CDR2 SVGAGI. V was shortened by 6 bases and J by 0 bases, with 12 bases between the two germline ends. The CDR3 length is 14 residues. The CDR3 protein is CASRTSLRSYEQYF. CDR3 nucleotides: TGTGCCAGCAGAACTAGCCTTCGCTCCTACGAGCAGTACTTC.

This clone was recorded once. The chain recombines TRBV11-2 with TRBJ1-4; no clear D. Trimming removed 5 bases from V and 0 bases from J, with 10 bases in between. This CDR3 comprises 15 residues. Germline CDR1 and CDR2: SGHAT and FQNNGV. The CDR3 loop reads CASSLPGATNEKLFF. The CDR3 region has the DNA TGTGCCAGCAGCCTACCGGGAGCAACTAATGAAAAACTGTTTTTT.